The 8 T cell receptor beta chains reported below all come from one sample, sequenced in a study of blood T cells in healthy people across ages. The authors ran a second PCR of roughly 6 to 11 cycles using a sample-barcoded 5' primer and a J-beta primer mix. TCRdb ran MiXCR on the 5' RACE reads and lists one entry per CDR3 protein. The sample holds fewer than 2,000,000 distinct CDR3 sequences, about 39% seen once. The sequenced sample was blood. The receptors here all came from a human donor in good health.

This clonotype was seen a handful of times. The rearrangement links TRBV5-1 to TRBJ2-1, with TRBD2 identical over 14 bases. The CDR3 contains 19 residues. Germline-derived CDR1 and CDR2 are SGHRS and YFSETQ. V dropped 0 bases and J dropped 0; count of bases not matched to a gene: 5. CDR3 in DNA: TGCGCCAGCAGCTTGGGACTAGCGGGGGGGATGAGCTCCTACAATGAGCAGTTCTTC. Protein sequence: CASSLGLAGGMSSYNEQFF. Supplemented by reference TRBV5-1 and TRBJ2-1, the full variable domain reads KAGVTQTPRYLIKTRGQQVTLSCSPISGHRSVSWYQQTPGQGLQFLFEYFSETQRNKGNFPGRFSGRQFSNSRSEMNVSTLELGDSALYLCASSLGLAGGMSSYNEQFFGPGTRLTVL.

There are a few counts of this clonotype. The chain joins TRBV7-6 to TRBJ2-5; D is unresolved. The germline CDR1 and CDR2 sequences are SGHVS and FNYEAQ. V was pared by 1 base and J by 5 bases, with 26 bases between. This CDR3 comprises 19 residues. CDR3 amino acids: CASSLGSFFTDIFGETQYF. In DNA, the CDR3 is TGTGCCAGCAGCTTAGGCTCCTTTTTTACCGACATCTTTGGTGAGACCCAGTACTTC.

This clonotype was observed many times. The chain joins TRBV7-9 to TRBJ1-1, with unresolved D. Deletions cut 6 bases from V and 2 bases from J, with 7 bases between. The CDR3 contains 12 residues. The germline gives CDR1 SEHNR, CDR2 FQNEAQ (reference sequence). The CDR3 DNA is TGTGCCAGCAGTTTGATTAACACTGAAGCTTTCTTT. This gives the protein CASSLINTEAFF.

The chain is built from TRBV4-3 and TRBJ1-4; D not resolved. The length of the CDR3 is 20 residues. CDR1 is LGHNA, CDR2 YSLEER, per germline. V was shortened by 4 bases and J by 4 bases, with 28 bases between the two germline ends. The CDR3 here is CASSPNWVGQAGDHNEKLFF. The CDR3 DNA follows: TGCGCCAGCAGCCCCAACTGGGTAGGGCAGGCGGGAGACCATAATGAAAAACTGTTTTTT.

Here the CDR3 DNA reads TGCAGCGTCAGAAGGTGGGTGCCAGATACGCAGTATTTT. Protein: CSVRRWVPDTQYF. The chain combines TRBV29-1 with TRBJ2-3; D uncertain. CDR3 length equals 13 residues. Germline-derived CDR1 and CDR2 are SQVTM and ANQGSEA. Trimming took 6 bases from V and 4 from J, leaving 14 bases between them.

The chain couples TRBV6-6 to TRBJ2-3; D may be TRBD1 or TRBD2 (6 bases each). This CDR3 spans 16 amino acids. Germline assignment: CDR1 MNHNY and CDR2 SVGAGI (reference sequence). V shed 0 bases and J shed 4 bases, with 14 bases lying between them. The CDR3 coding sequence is TGTGCCAGCAGTTACTCGGTCAGGGGAGGCCCAGATACGCAGTATTTT. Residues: CASSYSVRGGPDTQYF.

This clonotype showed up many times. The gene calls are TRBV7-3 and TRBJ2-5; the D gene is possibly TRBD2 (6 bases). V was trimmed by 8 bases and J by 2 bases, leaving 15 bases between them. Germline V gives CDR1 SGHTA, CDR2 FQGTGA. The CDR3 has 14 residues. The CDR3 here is CASGGTGTQETQYF. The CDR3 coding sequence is TGTGCCAGCGGCGGAACCGGGACTCAAGAGACCCAGTACTTC. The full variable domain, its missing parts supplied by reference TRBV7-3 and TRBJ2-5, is GAGVSQTPSNKVTEKGKYVELRCDPISGHTALYWYRQSLGQGPEFLIYFQGTGAADDSGLPNDRFFAVRPEGSVSTLKIQRTERGDSAVYLCASGGTGTQETQYFGPGTRLLVL.

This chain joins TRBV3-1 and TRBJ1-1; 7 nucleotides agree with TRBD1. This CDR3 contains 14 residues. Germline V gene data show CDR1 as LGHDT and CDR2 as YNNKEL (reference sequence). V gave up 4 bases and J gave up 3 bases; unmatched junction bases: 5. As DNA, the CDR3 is TGTGCCAGCAGCCCTCCAGGGGGGTACACTGAAGCTTTCTTT. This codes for CASSPPGGYTEAFF.